This passage covers 7 T cell receptor beta chains from one sample sequenced in a study of T cell changes during pregnancy in multiple sclerosis. Profiling relied on immunoSEQ multiplex PCR, and the TCRdb table lists in-frame clones only, not all of them. This table holds 30,000 to 40,000 clones, about 92% found once. The specimen was CD4+ T cells from peripheral blood mononuclear cells, collected in the third trimester of pregnancy. The receptors come from a female donor with multiple sclerosis, enrolled in a pregnancy study.

V gene TRBV4-1 combines with J gene TRBJ2-3; 10 nucleotides match TRBD2. CDR3 length: 18 amino acids. The ends lost 0 bases at V and 11 bases at J; junction bases unmatched: 17. Germline V lookup: CDR1 MGHRA, CDR2 YSYEKL. The CDR3 DNA follows: TGCGCCAGCAGCCAAGATTTCGGGACTAGCGTTGGTGGGGAACTGCAGTATTTT. It is translated as CASSQDFGTSVGGELQYF.

This clone was counted once. Additional DNA sequences in this sample encode the identical CDR3. The gene calls are TRBV18 and TRBJ1-1; D ambiguous. The CDR3 length is 13 residues. Deletions cut 1 base from V and 5 bases from J, with 8 bases between. Germline V gene lookup returns CDR1 KGHSH and CDR2 LQKENI. The CDR3 sequence: CASSPLRETEAFF. The CDR3, as DNA: TGTGCCAGCTCACCACTACGGGAGACTGAAGCTTTCTTT.

The chain couples TRBV25-1 to TRBJ1-2; no reliable D call. The V end lost 1 base, the J end lost 8 bases, and 14 bases lay between the germline ends. This CDR3 region has 14 residues. Germline lookup yields CDR1 MGHDK and CDR2 SYGVNS. In DNA form, the CDR3 reads TGTGCCAGCAGTGAATTTAACAGCCCTCGAGGCTACACCTTC. Translated, it gives CASSEFNSPRGYTF.

The chain couples TRBV6-6 to TRBJ2-1; 9 bases agree with TRBD2. The CDR3 has 15 amino acids. Trimming took 9 bases from V and 7 from J; bases not matched to a gene: 13. Germline V gene sequence: CDR1 MNHNY, CDR2 SVGAGI (reference sequence). The CDR3 is CASTPGTSKKNEQFF. In DNA form, the CDR3 reads TGTGCCAGTACTCCCGGGACTAGCAAAAAAAATGAGCAGTTCTTC.

A few counts support this clone. The chain uses TRBV2 and TRBJ1-1; D remains unclear. From germline, CDR1 is SNHLY and CDR2 FYNNEI. The CDR3 sequence is 15 residues long. V gave up 1 base and J gave up 0 bases, with 9 bases separating them. The DNA of the CDR3 is TGTGCCAGCAGTGAAGGGGCAGTAGTGAACACTGAAGCTTTCTTT. Residues: CASSEGAVVNTEAFF.

On this clone: An end of the junction does not agree with germline; a read error may underlie this. CDR3 DNA: TGTGCCAGCAGCCTATGGGGGGGGGTCTCCTTCGAGCAGTACTTC. This encodes CASSLWGGVSFEQYF. This sequence joins TRBV7-9 and TRBJ2-7; 7 nucleotides align to TRBD2. There are 15 residues in the CDR3. Germline CDR1 and CDR2: SEHNR and FQNEAQ (reference sequence).

The CDR3 spells CASSVSQGAPNEQFF. The CDR3 DNA follows: TGTGCCAGCAGCGTCTCCCAGGGGGCGCCAAATGAGCAGTTCTTC. The chain recombines TRBV9 with TRBJ2-1; 8 bases agree with TRBD1. CDR3 length: 15 residues. Germline V gene lookup returns CDR1 SGDLS and CDR2 YYNGEE. The ends lost 2 bases at V and 7 bases at J; junction bases unmatched: 8.